A single sample gave rise to the 4 T cell receptor beta chains below, sequenced in a study of regulatory T cells in long-lasting Graves disease. Time point meaning: newly diagnosed GD, antithyroid drugs for less than 3 months. PBMCs provided the RNA from which the TCR library was made. CDR3-region Arm-PCR and iRepertoire HTBI primers produced the TCR beta libraries. Using its own MiXCR run on the multiplex PCR reads, TCRdb lists one record per CDR3 protein. The table lists some 350,000 distinct CDR3 sequences, 15% to 20% of them singletons. The sample was also reused in another study, on T cells in Graves' hyperthyroidism and ophthalmopathy.

The sample was peripheral blood mononuclear cells (PBMCs), taken at new diagnosis, from a patient treated with antithyroid drugs. The receptors here all came from a woman aged 18-29 years with Graves disease.

This clonotype was recorded at least ten times. The chain carries TRBV20-1 and TRBJ2-3, with 12 bases that match TRBD2. There are 19 residues in the CDR3. Germline V gene sequence: CDR1 DFQATT, CDR2 SNEGSKA (reference sequence). Losses at the gene ends were 6 bases for V and 0 bases for J; bases not matched to a gene: 16. The CDR3 region is CSASDRGLAGYPSTDTQYF. Here the CDR3 DNA reads TGCAGTGCCTCAGATCGTGGACTAGCGGGATACCCTAGCACAGATACGCAGTATTTT.

In this sample, this clonotype turned up many times. This chain links TRBV10-3 with TRBJ2-7, with no clear D. The CDR3 sequence is 11 residues long. Germline V gene sequence: CDR1 ENHRY, CDR2 SYGVKD. V lost 2 bases and J 3 bases, leaving 2 bases between the germline ends. Here the CDR3 DNA reads TGTGCCATCAGTGAGGGCTACGAGCAGTACTTC. Translated, it gives CAISEGYEQYF.

A remark on this clonotype: This is likely an artifact of a read error, given a far larger clone one base away. The chain couples TRBV6-2 or TRBV6-3 to TRBJ1-1; D gene ambiguous. The CDR3 runs to 20 residues. Germline lookup yields CDR1 MNHEY and CDR2 SVGEGT. CDR3 DNA: TGTGCCAGCAGTTACTTAGGTTTTTCGGAGAATTCCCCCAAACGCACTGAAGCTCTCTTT. It translates to CASSYLGFSENSPKRTEALF.

At least ten counts were recorded for this clonotype. The J gene is TRBJ2-3, the V gene TRBV9; possibly TRBD2 for D (5 bases). CDR3 length equals 15 residues. Trimming shortened V by 0 bases and J by 2 bases, and 10 bases separated the two germline ends. Germline CDR1 and CDR2: SGDLS and YYNGEE. The CDR3 coding sequence is TGTGCCAGCAGCGTAGTGGGAGACTACACAGATACGCAGTATTTT. Translation: CASSVVGDYTDTQYF. The entire variable domain, with the rest obtained from reference TRBV9 and TRBJ2-3, is as follows: DSGVTQTPKHLITATGQRVTLRCSPRSGDLSVYWYQQSLDQGLQFLIQYYNGEERAKGNILERFSAQQFPDLHSELNLSSLELGDSALYFCASSVVGDYTDTQYFGPGTRLTVL.